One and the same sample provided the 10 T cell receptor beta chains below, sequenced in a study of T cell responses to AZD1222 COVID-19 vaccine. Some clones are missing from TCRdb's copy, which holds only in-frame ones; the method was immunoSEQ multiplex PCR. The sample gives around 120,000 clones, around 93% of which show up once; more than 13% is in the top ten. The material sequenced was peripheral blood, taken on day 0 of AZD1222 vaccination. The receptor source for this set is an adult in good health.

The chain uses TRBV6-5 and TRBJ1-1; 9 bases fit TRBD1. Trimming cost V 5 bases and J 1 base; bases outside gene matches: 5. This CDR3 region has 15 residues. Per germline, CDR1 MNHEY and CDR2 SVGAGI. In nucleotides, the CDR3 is TGTGCCAGCAGTCGGGACAGGGTCTGGAACACTGAAGCTTTCTTT. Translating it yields CASSRDRVWNTEAFF.

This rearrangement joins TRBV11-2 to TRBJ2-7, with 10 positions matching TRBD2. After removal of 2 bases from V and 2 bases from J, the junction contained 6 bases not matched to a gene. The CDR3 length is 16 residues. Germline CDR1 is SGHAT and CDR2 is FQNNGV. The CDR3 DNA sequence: TGTGCCAGCAGCTTAAGGGGGACTAGCGCGCCCTACGAGCAGTACTTC. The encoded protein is CASSLRGTSAPYEQYF.

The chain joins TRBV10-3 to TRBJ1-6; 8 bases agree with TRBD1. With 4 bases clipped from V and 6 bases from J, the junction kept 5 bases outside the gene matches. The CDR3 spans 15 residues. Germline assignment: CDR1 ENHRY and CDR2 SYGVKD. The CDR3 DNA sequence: TGTGCCATCAGTGCCCAGGGGGCCGGTAATTCACCCCTCCACTTT. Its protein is CAISAQGAGNSPLHF.

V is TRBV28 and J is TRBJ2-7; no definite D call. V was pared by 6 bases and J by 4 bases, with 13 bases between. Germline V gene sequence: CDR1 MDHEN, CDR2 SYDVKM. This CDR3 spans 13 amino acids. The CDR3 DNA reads TGTGCCAGCAGCCAGGCGGTCTGGTACGAGCAGTACTTC. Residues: CASSQAVWYEQYF.

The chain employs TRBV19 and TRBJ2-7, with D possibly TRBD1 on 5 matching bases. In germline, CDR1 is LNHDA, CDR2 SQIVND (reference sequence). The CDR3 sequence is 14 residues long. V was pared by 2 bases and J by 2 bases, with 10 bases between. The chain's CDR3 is CASSIKGQTYEQYF. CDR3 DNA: TGTGCCAGTAGTATAAAGGGGCAGACCTACGAGCAGTACTTC.

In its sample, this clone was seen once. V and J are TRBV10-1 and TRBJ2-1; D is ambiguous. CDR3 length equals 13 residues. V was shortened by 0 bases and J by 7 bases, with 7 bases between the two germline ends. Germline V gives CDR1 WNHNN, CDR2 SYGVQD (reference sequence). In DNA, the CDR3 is TGCGCCAGCAGTGAGTCGGATGGAAATGAGCAGTTCTTC. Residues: CASSESDGNEQFF.

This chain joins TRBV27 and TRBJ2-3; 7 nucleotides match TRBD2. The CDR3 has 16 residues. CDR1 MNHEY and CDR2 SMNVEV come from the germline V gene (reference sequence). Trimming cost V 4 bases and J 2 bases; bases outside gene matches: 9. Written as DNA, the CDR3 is TGTGCCAGCAGTTCCGGTCCGGGGGGACTCACAGATACGCAGTATTTT. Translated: CASSSGPGGLTDTQYF.

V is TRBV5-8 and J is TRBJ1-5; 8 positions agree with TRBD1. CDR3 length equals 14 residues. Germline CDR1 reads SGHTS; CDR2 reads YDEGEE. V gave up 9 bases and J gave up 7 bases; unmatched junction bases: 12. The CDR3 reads CATLRTGSSQPQHF. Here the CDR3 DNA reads TGTGCCACCCTTAGGACAGGGTCGAGCCAGCCCCAGCATTTT.

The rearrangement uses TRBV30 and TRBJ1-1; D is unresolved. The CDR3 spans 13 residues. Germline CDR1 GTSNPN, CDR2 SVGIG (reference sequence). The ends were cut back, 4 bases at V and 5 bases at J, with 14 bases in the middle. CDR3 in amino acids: CAWNRGLRTEAFF. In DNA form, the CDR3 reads TGTGCCTGGAATCGCGGGTTGAGGACTGAAGCTTTCTTT.

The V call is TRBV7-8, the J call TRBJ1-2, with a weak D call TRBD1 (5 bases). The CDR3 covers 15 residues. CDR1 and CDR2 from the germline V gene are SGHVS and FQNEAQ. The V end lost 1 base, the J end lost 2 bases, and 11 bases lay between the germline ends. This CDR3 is CASSLVGRANYGYTF. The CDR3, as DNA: TGTGCCAGCAGCTTAGTCGGCAGGGCAAACTATGGCTACACCTTC.